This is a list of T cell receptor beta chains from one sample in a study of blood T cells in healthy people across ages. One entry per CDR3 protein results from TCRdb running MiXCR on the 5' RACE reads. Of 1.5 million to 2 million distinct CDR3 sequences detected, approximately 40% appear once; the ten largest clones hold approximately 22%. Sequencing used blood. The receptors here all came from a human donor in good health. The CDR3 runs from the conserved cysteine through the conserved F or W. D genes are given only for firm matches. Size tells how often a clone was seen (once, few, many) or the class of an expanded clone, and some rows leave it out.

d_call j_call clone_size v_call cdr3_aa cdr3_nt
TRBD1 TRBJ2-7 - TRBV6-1 CASSEDDGRTGVYEQYF TGTGCCAGCAGTGAAGACGACGGTAGGACAGGGGTTTACGAGCAGTACTTC
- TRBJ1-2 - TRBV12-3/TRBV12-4 CASSLTQDLNYGYTF TGTGCCAGCAGTTTAACTCAAGACCTTAACTATGGCTACACCTTC
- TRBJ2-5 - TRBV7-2 CASSFQTSGALGTQYF TGTGCCAGCAGCTTCCAGACTAGTGGAGCGTTAGGGACCCAGTACTTC
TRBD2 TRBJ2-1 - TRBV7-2 CASSITSAPYNEQFF TGTGCCAGCAGCATTACTAGCGCTCCGTACAATGAGCAGTTCTTC
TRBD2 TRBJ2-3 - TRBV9 CASSVGAGADTQYF TGTGCCAGCAGCGTAGGCGCGGGGGCAGATACGCAGTATTTT
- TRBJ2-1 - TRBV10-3 CAINVGGGEQFF TGTGCCATCAACGTGGGAGGCGGGGAGCAGTTCTTC
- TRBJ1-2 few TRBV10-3 CAISDPTRQTQGGYTF TGTGCCATCAGTGATCCTACAAGACAGACCCAGGGAGGCTACACCTTC
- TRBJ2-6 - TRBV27 CASSPWGRPSHSGANVLTF TGTGCCAGCAGCCCGTGGGGCCGTCCCTCGCACTCTGGGGCCAACGTCCTGACTTTC
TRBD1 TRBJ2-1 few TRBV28 CASSFETGYNEQFF TGTGCCAGCAGTTTCGAGACAGGGTACAATGAGCAGTTCTTC
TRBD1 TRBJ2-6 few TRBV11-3 CASLSRDRGGAGANVLTF TGTGCCAGCCTCTCTCGGGACAGGGGAGGGGCAGGGGCCAACGTCCTGACTTTC
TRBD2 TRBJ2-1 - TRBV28 CASSLRSGGGYNEQFF TGTGCCAGCAGTTTAAGGAGCGGGGGGGGTTACAATGAGCAGTTCTTC
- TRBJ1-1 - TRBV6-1 CASSDAGSGVGEAFF TGTGCCAGCAGTGACGCGGGAAGCGGGGTTGGTGAAGCTTTCTTT
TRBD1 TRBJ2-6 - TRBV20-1 CSASADRAYSGANVLTF TGCAGTGCTAGCGCGGACAGGGCCTACTCTGGGGCCAACGTCCTGACTTTC
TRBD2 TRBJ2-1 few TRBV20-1 CSARRRLAGPGNEQFF TGCAGTGCTAGAAGGAGACTAGCGGGCCCCGGGAATGAGCAGTTCTTC
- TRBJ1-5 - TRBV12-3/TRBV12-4 CASSLEAPQPQHF TGTGCCAGCAGTTTAGAAGCCCCCCAGCCCCAGCATTTT
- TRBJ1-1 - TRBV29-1 CSVEGGGTSFF TGCAGCGTTGAAGGGGGGGGCACATCTTTCTTT
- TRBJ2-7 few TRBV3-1 CASSQSSEQYF TGTGCCAGCAGCCAGTCCAGCGAGCAGTACTTC
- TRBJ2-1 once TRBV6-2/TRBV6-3 CTSSYSWSRNEQFF TGTACCAGCAGTTACTCTTGGAGTCGCAATGAGCAGTTCTTC
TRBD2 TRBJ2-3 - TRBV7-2 CASSLVSGGDSTDTQYF TGTGCCAGCAGCTTGGTTAGCGGGGGCGATAGCACAGATACGCAGTATTTT
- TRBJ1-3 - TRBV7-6 CASSIRGWGTANSGNTIYF TGTGCCAGCAGCATTAGAGGGTGGGGAACCGCTAACTCTGGAAACACCATATATTTT
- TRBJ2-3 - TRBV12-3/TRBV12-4 CACSRSTDAQYF TGTGCCTGCAGTCGCAGCACAGATGCGCAGTATTTT
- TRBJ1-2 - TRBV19 CASNRRRGDTYGYTF TGTGCCAGTAACCGCCGTCGAGGGGACACCTATGGCTACACCTTC
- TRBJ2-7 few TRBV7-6 CASSLEEVYEQYF TGTGCCAGCAGCTTAGAAGAGGTCTACGAGCAGTACTTC
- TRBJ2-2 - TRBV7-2 CASSLGAVLTGELFF TGTGCCAGCAGCTTGGGGGCGGTACTCACCGGGGAGCTGTTTTTT
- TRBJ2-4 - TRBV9 CASSVLDGTYERYF TGTGCCAGCAGCGTATTGGACGGAACCTACGAGCGGTACTTC
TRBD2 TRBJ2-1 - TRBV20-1 CSAIPTSAIYNEQFF TGCAGTGCTATCCCGACTAGCGCCATCTACAATGAGCAGTTCTTC
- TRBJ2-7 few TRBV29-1 CGVSELGSYEQYF TGCGGCGTGTCCGAGTTAGGCTCCTACGAGCAGTACTTC
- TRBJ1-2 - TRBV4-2 CASSQDITRVGDGYTF TGTGCCAGCAGCCAAGATATCACAAGAGTTGGGGATGGCTACACCTTC
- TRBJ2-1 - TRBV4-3 CASSQASGFEQFF TGCGCCAGCAGCCAAGCCTCGGGGTTTGAGCAGTTCTTC
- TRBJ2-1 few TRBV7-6 CASSLSQGTYNEQFF TGTGCCAGCAGCTTATCCCAGGGGACCTACAATGAGCAGTTCTTC
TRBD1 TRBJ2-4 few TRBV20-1 CSARDQGTGSIQYF TGCAGTGCTAGAGATCAGGGGACAGGGTCCATTCAGTACTTC
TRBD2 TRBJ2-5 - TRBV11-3 CASSLPLGLGERETQYF TGTGCCAGCAGCTTACCCTTAGGACTAGGAGAGAGAGAGACCCAGTACTTC
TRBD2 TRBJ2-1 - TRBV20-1 CSASGVVFSGGPSSSYNEQFF TGCAGTGCTAGTGGGGTCGTGTTTAGCGGGGGGCCCTCTAGCTCCTACAATGAGCAGTTCTTC
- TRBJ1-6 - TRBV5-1 CASSSHLGDNSPLHF TGCGCCAGCAGCTCTCATCTAGGGGATAATTCACCCCTCCACTTT
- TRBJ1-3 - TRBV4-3 CASSQVSGAGSGNTIYF TGCGCCAGCAGCCAAGTTAGTGGGGCCGGCTCTGGAAACACCATATATTTT
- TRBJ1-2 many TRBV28 CASSSTGFYGYTF TGTGCCAGCAGTTCCACAGGGTTCTATGGCTACACCTTC
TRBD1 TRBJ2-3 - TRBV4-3 CASSYRGAATQYF TGCGCCAGCAGTTACAGGGGGGCGGCTACGCAGTATTTT
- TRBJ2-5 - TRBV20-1 CSAIHRDALGVQYF TGCAGTGCTATACACCGGGACGCATTGGGAGTACAGTACTTC
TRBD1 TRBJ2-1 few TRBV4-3 CASSLRGTGQGANEQFF TGCGCCAGCAGCCTAAGAGGGACAGGACAGGGGGCGAATGAGCAGTTCTTC
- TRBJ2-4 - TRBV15 CATSRGWTKNIQYF TGTGCCACCAGCAGAGGGTGGACCAAAAACATTCAGTACTTC
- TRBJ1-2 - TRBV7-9 CASSHPGAQPYGYTF TGTGCCAGCAGCCACCCAGGGGCACAACCCTATGGCTACACCTTC
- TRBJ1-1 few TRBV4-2 CASSQVSGRDTEAFF TGTGCCAGCAGCCAAGTTTCGGGTAGGGACACTGAAGCTTTCTTT
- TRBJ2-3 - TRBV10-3 CATQEGGRWTDTQYF TGTGCCACCCAGGAGGGAGGCAGGTGGACAGATACGCAGTATTTT
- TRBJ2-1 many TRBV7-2 CASSLGTYEQFF TGTGCCAGCAGCTTAGGTACGTATGAGCAGTTCTTC
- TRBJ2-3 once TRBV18 CASSPRYGEGTDTQYF TGTGCCAGCTCACCACGATACGGGGAGGGCACAGATACGCAGTATTTT
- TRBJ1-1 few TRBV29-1 CSVVVRDRNTEAFF TGCAGCGTTGTGGTCAGGGATCGGAACACTGAAGCTTTCTTT
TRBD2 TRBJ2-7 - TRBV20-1 CSVPRERGGSYEQYF TGCAGTGTCCCGAGGGAGCGGGGGGGATCCTACGAGCAGTACTTC
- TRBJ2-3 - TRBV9 CASSTRDGRPSTDTQYF TGTGCCAGCAGCACCCGGGACGGTAGACCTAGCACAGATACGCAGTATTTT
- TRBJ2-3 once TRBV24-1 CATSDTRTGGDTQYF TGTGCCACCAGTGATACCCGGACCGGCGGAGATACGCAGTATTTT
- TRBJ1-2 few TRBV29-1 CSVEPGVDGYTF TGCAGCGTTGAGCCCGGGGTCGATGGCTACACCTTC
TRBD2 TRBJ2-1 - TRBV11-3 CASSSTSGGAGDEQFF TGTGCCAGCAGCTCGACTAGCGGGGGGGCCGGTGATGAGCAGTTCTTC
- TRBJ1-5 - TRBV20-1 CSARAAGLAGNQPQHF TGCAGTGCTAGGGCCGCGGGGTTGGCAGGCAATCAGCCCCAGCATTTT
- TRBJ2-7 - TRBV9 CASSPGAYYEQYF TGTGCCAGCAGCCCGGGAGCATACTACGAGCAGTACTTC
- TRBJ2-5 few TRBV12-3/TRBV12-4 CASSLASKETQYF TGTGCCAGCAGTTTGGCCAGCAAAGAGACCCAGTACTTC
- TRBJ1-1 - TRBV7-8 CASTKDMNTEAFF TGTGCCAGTACAAAGGACATGAACACTGAAGCTTTCTTT
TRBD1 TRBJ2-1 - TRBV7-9 CASSSKGQGSGNEQFF TGTGCCAGCAGCTCCAAAGGACAGGGGTCGGGCAATGAGCAGTTCTTC
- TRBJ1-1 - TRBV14 CASSQAPPTENTEAFF TGTGCCAGCAGCCAAGCGCCCCCGACAGAGAACACTGAAGCTTTCTTT
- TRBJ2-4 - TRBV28 CASTSGRPQYF TGTGCCAGCACCAGCGGGCGTCCACAGTACTTC
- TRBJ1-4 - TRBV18 CASSPLRDGATNEKLFF TGTGCCAGCTCACCACTACGGGACGGAGCAACTAATGAAAAACTGTTTTTT